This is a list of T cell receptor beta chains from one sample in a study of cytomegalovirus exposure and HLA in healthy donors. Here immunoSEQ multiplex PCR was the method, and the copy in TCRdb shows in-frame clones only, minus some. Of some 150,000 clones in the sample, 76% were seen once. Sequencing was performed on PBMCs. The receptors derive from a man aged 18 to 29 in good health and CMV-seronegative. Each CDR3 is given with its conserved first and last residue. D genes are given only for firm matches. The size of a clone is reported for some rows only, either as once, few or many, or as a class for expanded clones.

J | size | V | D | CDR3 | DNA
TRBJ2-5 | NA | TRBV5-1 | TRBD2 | CASAAGGPQETQYF | TGCGCCAGTGCTGCGGGGGGGCCTCAAGAGACCCAGTACTTC
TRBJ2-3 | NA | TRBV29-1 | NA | CSAQRDTGTDTQYF | TGCAGCGCCCAACGGGACACTGGCACAGATACGCAGTATTTT
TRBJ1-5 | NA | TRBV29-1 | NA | CSSPRRGQCQHF | TGCAGTTCGCCCAGGAGGGGCCAGTGCCAGCATTTT
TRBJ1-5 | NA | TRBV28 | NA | CASSSFFVADNSNQPQHF | TGTGCCAGCAGCTCCTTTTTCGTGGCAGATAATAGCAATCAGCCCCAGCATTTT
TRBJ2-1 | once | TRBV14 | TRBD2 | CASSPGTSGVNEQFF | TGTGCCAGCAGCCCCGGGACTAGCGGAGTAAATGAGCAGTTCTTC
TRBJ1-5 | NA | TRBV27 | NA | CASSLGGRGQPQHF | TGTGCCAGCAGTTTAGGGGGCAGGGGTCAGCCCCAGCATTTT
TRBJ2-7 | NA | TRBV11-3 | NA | CASSSARGYEQYF | TGTGCCAGCAGCTCCGCCCGGGGATACGAGCAGTACTTC
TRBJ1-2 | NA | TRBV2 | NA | CASSPGQREGGYTF | TGTGCCAGCAGTCCTGGACAGCGTGAGGGTGGCTACACCTTC
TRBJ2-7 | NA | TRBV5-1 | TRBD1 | CASSSGQVTYEQYF | TGCGCCAGCAGTTCAGGACAGGTTACCTACGAGCAGTACTTC
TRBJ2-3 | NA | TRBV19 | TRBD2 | CASKRSGRTDTQYF | TGTGCCAGTAAGAGGAGCGGGAGGACAGATACGCAGTATTTT
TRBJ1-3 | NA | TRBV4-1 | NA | CASSQAWARGTHSGNTIYF | TGCGCCAGCAGCCAGGCTTGGGCCAGGGGAACCCACTCTGGAAACACCATATATTTT
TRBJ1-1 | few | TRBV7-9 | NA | CASSGLSVGSTEAFF | TGTGCCAGCAGCGGACTCAGTGTAGGGAGCACTGAAGCTTTCTTT